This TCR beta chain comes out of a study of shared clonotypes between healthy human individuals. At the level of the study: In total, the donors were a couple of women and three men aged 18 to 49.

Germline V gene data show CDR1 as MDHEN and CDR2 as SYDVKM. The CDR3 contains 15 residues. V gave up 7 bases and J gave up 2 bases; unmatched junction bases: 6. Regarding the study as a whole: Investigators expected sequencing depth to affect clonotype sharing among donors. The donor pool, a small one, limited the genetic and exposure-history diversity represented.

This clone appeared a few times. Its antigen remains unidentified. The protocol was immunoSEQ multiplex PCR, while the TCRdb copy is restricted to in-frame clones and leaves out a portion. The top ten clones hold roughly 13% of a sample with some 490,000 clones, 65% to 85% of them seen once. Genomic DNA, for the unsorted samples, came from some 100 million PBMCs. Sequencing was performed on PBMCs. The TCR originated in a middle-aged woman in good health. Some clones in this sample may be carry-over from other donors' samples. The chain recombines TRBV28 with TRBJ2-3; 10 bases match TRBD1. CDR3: CASKPGTGDTDTQYF. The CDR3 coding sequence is TGTGCCAGCAAGCCCGGGACAGGGGACACAGATACGCAGTATTTT.